What follows are 18 T cell receptor beta chains derived from one specimen sequenced in a study of PD-L1 blockade in urothelial cancer. The data were produced by immunoSEQ multiplex PCR, yet TCRdb's version contains in-frame clones alone and is incomplete. The sample records 50,000 or so clones, 70% to 85% being singletons. Time point described: peripheral blood 6 weeks after treatment start. The sample here was PBMCs, taken around atezolizumab (anti-PD-L1) treatment. The receptor source for this set is a man aged 45-60 years with urothelial cancer.

The chain combines TRBV2 with TRBJ2-1; no definite D call. Germline values: CDR1 SNHLY, CDR2 FYNNEI. The length of the CDR3 is 16 residues. V was clipped by 6 bases and J by 0 bases, with 15 bases between them. The CDR3 sequence is CASRVSTESSYNEQFF. In nucleotides, the CDR3 is TGTGCCAGCAGAGTAAGTACGGAGAGCTCCTACAATGAGCAGTTCTTC.

The genes are TRBV25-1 and TRBJ1-4, with 7 nucleotides matching TRBD1. J lost 8 bases, V lost 0 bases, and 15 bases had no gene match. Germline CDR1 MGHDK, CDR2 SYGVNS. The CDR3 has 18 amino acids. CDR3 region: CASSEYVQGRRAWEKLFF. The DNA for the CDR3 is TGTGCCAGCAGTGAATACGTACAGGGGAGGCGGGCTTGGGAAAAACTGTTTTTT. The full variable domain, its missing parts supplied by reference TRBV25-1 and TRBJ1-4, is EADIYQTPRYLVIGTGKKITLECSQTMGHDKMYWYQQDPGMELHLIHYSYGVNSTEKGDLSSESTVSRIRTEHFPLTLESARPSHTSQYLCASSEYVQGRRAWEKLFFGSGTQLSVL.

CDR3 sequence reads: CASSLGQGVDTEAFF. CDR3 in DNA: TGCGCCAGCAGCTTGGGGCAGGGGGTGGACACTGAAGCTTTCTTT. The chain employs TRBV5-1 and TRBJ1-1, with 7 bases aligning to TRBD1. Germline CDR1 and CDR2: SGHRS and YFSETQ. V shed 0 bases, J shed 3 bases, and the junction held 5 bases outside the gene matches. The length of the CDR3 is 15 residues.

The chain has TRBV27 and TRBJ1-1, with D possibly TRBD1 on 6 matching bases. Germline CDR1 reads MNHEY; CDR2 reads SMNVEV (reference sequence). V was pared by 6 bases and J by 10 bases, with 21 bases between. This CDR3 spans 14 amino acids. The CDR3 loop is CASRVGRGSLIAFF. As DNA, the CDR3 is TGTGCCAGCAGGGTAGGTAGGGGGTCGCTGATAGCTTTCTTT.

The rearrangement uses TRBV6-1 and TRBJ2-4; a weak D match, TRBD1 (6 bases). CDR3 length: 14 amino acids. Trimming shortened V by 3 bases and J by 7 bases, and 13 bases separated the two germline ends. Looked up from germline, CDR1 is MNHNS and CDR2 is SASEGT. The CDR3 protein is CASSDINRANIQYF. CDR3 in DNA: TGTGCCAGCAGTGACATCAACAGGGCGAACATTCAGTACTTC.

V usage is TRBV27 and J usage is TRBJ2-1, with TRBD1 matching over 9 bases. CDR1 is MNHEY and CDR2 is SMNVEV in the germline V gene (reference sequence). J was trimmed by 4 bases and V by 3 bases; bases with no gene match: 4. The CDR3 has 15 residues. CDR3 region: CASSFSGTGYNEQFF. The CDR3 bases are TGTGCCAGCAGTTTCTCGGGGACAGGGTACAATGAGCAGTTCTTC.

This chain joins TRBV19 and TRBJ2-3, with 7 positions matching TRBD1. V gave up 3 bases and J gave up 4 bases; unmatched junction bases: 10. The CDR3 covers 16 residues. Per germline, CDR1 LNHDA and CDR2 SQIVND (reference sequence). The CDR3 region is CASSILTGVGADTQYF. The CDR3 DNA is TGTGCCAGTAGTATCTTAACAGGGGTCGGTGCAGATACGCAGTATTTT.

The chain recombines TRBV5-5 with TRBJ1-5; D possibly corresponds to TRBD1 (6 bases). CDR1 SGHKS and CDR2 YYEKEE come from the germline V gene (reference sequence). V was cut by 2 bases and J by 3 bases, with 12 bases left in between. This CDR3 is 15 amino acids long. This CDR3 reads CASSFSGDYNQPQHF. DNA of the CDR3: TGTGCCAGCAGCTTTTCAGGGGACTACAATCAGCCCCAGCATTTT.

V usage is TRBV19 and J usage is TRBJ2-1, with 8 bases lining up with TRBD2. This CDR3 has 16 residues. The junction had 9 bases not matched to a gene; V was cut back by 4 bases and J by 4 bases. Germline V gives CDR1 LNHDA, CDR2 SQIVND (reference sequence). For the CDR3, the DNA is TGTGCCAGTAGTACCCCAAGGACTAGCCCTTACAATGAGCAGTTCTTC. This sequence encodes CASSTPRTSPYNEQFF.

This chain uses TRBV2 with TRBJ2-7; 11 nucleotides match TRBD2. Trimming at V came to 5 bases and at J to 1 base, leaving 19 bases not matched to a gene. CDR3 size: 20 residues. Germline CDR1 SNHLY, CDR2 FYNNEI. CDR3 in DNA: TGTGCCAGCAGTACCGCCGGGGAGGGATCACTAGCGGGAGTGTCCTACGAGCAGTACTTC. Its protein product is CASSTAGEGSLAGVSYEQYF.

The J gene is TRBJ1-6, the V gene TRBV5-4; 7 bases align to TRBD1. With 5 bases clipped from V and 0 bases from J, the junction kept 8 bases outside the gene matches. Germline lookup yields CDR1 SGHNT and CDR2 YYREEE (reference sequence). This CDR3 spans 17 amino acids. The CDR3 DNA follows: TGTGCCAGCAGTCATCGGGGACAGAGCTCCTATAATTCACCCCTCCACTTT. Encoded protein: CASSHRGQSSYNSPLHF.

V gene TRBV7-9 combines with J gene TRBJ2-1; D gene ambiguous. Trimming removed 1 base at V and 6 bases at J, with 4 bases between. Germline-derived CDR1 and CDR2 are SEHNR and FQNEAQ (reference sequence). CDR3 length: 12 amino acids. The CDR3 sequence is CASSLEANEQFF. DNA of the CDR3: TGTGCCAGCAGCTTAGAAGCCAATGAGCAGTTCTTC.

This clone came up a few times. The rearrangement uses TRBV19 and TRBJ1-5, with 12 positions matching TRBD1. V dropped 5 bases and J dropped 0; count of bases not matched to a gene: 5. CDR1 is LNHDA and CDR2 is SQIVND in the germline V gene (reference sequence). The CDR3 loop spans 17 amino acids. In DNA, the CDR3 is TGTGCCAGTAGTTCGGGACAGGGGGCCAATAGCAATCAGCCCCAGCATTTT. This codes for CASSSGQGANSNQPQHF.

This clone has a handful of counts. The rearrangement links TRBV10-2 to TRBJ2-7; a weak D match, TRBD2 (6 bases). V was clipped by 0 bases and J by 3 bases, with 18 bases between them. The CDR3 consists of 17 residues. Germline lookup yields CDR1 WSHSY and CDR2 SAAADI. CDR3 loop: CASSESGVGSGNYEQYF. The DNA of the CDR3 is TGCGCCAGCAGTGAGTCTGGAGTTGGTAGCGGCAACTACGAGCAGTACTTC.

This clone was counted between two and nine times. The J gene is TRBJ2-7, the V gene TRBV5-5; TRBD2 agrees at 7 bases. The CDR3 contains 15 residues. Trimming at V came to 0 bases and at J to 1 base, leaving 4 bases not matched to a gene. Per the germline V gene, CDR1 is SGHKS and CDR2 is YYEKEE (reference sequence). This chain's CDR3 is CASSLVGGGSYEQYF. CDR3 sequence (DNA): TGTGCCAGCAGCTTGGTTGGGGGGGGATCCTACGAGCAGTACTTC.

The rearrangement links TRBV9 to TRBJ2-1; 8 nucleotides agree with TRBD1. CDR3 size: 16 residues. Germline V CDR1 and CDR2: SGDLS, YYNGEE. With 0 bases clipped from V and 3 bases from J, the junction kept 5 bases outside the gene matches. The CDR3 nucleotides are TGTGCCAGCAGCGTAGAGGGGACAGGTATCTACAATGAGCAGTTCTTC. As protein: CASSVEGTGIYNEQFF.

This chain connects TRBV15 to TRBJ2-7, with 9 nucleotides matching TRBD1. J gave up 0 bases and V 4 bases, and 10 bases lay outside the gene matches. This CDR3 comprises 17 residues. Germline values: CDR1 LNHNV, CDR2 YYDKDF (reference sequence). In DNA, the CDR3 is TGTGCCACCAGCACCCTAGGACAGGGGCCAGTCTCCTACGAGCAGTACTTC. It yields the protein CATSTLGQGPVSYEQYF.

The chain is built from TRBV5-1 and TRBJ2-1, with D perhaps TRBD2 (5 bases). This CDR3 contains 16 residues. Trimming stripped 0 bases from V and 10 bases from J, with 20 bases between. Germline CDR1 SGHRS, CDR2 YFSETQ. CDR3 coding DNA: TGCGCCAGCAGCTTGGTGGAGGACCTCCTAGACCCCGAGCAGTTCTTC. This sequence encodes CASSLVEDLLDPEQFF.